Listed here are 3 T cell receptor beta chains from one sample, sequenced in a study of T cell changes during pregnancy in multiple sclerosis (dated by TCRdb to about 2019). The receptor library was made with the immunoSEQ multiplex PCR assay. The table comes from immuneACCESS by way of TCRdb, which keeps in-frame sequences with V and J called. Part of the clones is missing from these tables; in studies checked, under half for an unresolved V gene and the rest for unknown reasons. A total of some 20,000 clones appear in this sample, 88% of them only once. Roughly 1.3% of the sample belongs to the ten largest clones. The sample in question was CD4+ T cells from peripheral blood mononuclear cells, obtained in the first trimester of pregnancy. The receptors stem from a female donor in good health, enrolled as a control in a pregnancy study.

This chain joins TRBV29-1 and TRBJ2-7, with a weak D call TRBD1 (6 bases). This CDR3 contains 12 residues. V was clipped by 7 bases and J by 4 bases, with 14 bases between them. The germline V gene encodes CDR1 SQVTM and CDR2 ANQGSEA. As DNA, the CDR3 is TGCAGCGCTGGGACACGTCTTTACGAGCAGTACTTC. This encodes CSAGTRLYEQYF.

The CDR3 sequence is CASSATRSVPGNTIYF. CDR3 bases: TGTGCCAGCAGTGCGACTCGATCAGTCCCTGGAAACACCATATATTTT. The rearrangement uses TRBV6-1 and TRBJ1-3, with D unclear. V lost 4 bases and J lost 2, with 15 bases in between. The CDR3 has 16 amino acids. Germline CDR1 MNHNS, CDR2 SASEGT.

The gene calls are TRBV10-3 and TRBJ2-7; TRBD1 aligns across 7 bases. This CDR3 comprises 14 residues. The ends lost 7 bases at V and 3 bases at J; junction bases unmatched: 9. From germline, CDR1 is ENHRY and CDR2 SYGVKD. The CDR3 DNA sequence: TGTGCCATCACCTCCGGGACAGAGCACTACGAGCAGTACTTC. This codes for CAITSGTEHYEQYF.